Listed below are T cell receptor beta chains from one sample, sequenced in a study of human versus mouse CDR3 diversity and MHC coevolution. Repertoires were generated with immunoSEQ multiplex PCR, while TCRdb's copy carries only in-frame clones and drops some. There are 60,000 or so clones in the sample; around 94% occur only once, and about 20% lies in the top ten. Sequenced material: naive CD4+ T cells from blood. The receptors here all came from a person aged 55 to 69 in good health. Both conserved end residues are part of each CDR3. D genes are given only for firm matches. The size entry is marked missing in some rows and otherwise reads once, few, many or a size class.

j_call | clone_size | v_call | d_call | cdr3_aa
. | . | TRBV4-2 | TRBD2 | CASSQDRNSGDYEQYF
TRBJ2-3 | once | TRBV11-3 | . | CASSLGSETQYF
TRBJ2-1 | . | TRBV7-9 | TRBD2 | CASSSLAGASYNEQFF
TRBJ2-7 | . | TRBV18 | TRBD1 | CASSPSLGQGTYGEQYF
TRBJ2-2 | . | TRBV30 | . | CAWINPGELFF
TRBJ2-7 | . | TRBV19 | TRBD1 | CASSIQTGGKQYF
TRBJ1-2 | . | TRBV6-4 | TRBD1 | CASSSDRDFF
TRBJ2-2 | . | TRBV7-3 | . | CASRSNGGANTGELFF
TRBJ2-7 | . | TRBV4-1 | TRBD1 | CASSQDPGQSSYEQYF
TRBJ2-7 | . | TRBV21-1 | . | CASSKLSGRPTYEQYF
TRBJ1-1 | . | TRBV15 | . | CATTAGGLPEAFF
TRBJ2-7 | once | TRBV7-3 | TRBD1 | CASSLDRQSYEQYF
TRBJ2-3 | . | TRBV19 | TRBD2 | CASGTSGRFGDTQYF
TRBJ2-7 | few | TRBV6-4 | . | CASRAPRLSSYEQYF
TRBJ2-7 | . | TRBV2 | . | CASNWDKSYEQYF
TRBJ2-1 | . | TRBV7-3 | TRBD2 | CASSLTGVASGNEQFF
. | . | TRBV4-1 | . | CASSQGLWRDLYNEQFF
TRBJ2-1 | . | TRBV6-5 | TRBD2 | CASSLAGGPGNEQFF
TRBJ1-5 | . | TRBV11-2 | TRBD1 | CASSAGGAFGQPQHF
TRBJ2-3 | . | TRBV7-8 | TRBD2 | CASSFSGRGKTDTQYF
TRBJ1-3 | . | TRBV15 | TRBD1 | CATSLPIQGTGGNTIYF
TRBJ1-4 | few | TRBV18 | TRBD1 | CASSLVDRDEKLFF
TRBJ1-3 | . | TRBV5-1 | TRBD1 | CASSPGTGDLFSGNTIYF
TRBJ2-7 | once | TRBV5-6 | TRBD2 | CASSPFKTSGEQYF
TRBJ2-1 | . | TRBV10-1 | . | CASSESTTENRRDEQFF
TRBJ1-1 | . | TRBV19 | TRBD1 | CASSPDREWNTEAFF
TRBJ2-3 | . | TRBV25-1 | TRBD1 | CATRGDRAPDTQYF
TRBJ2-2 | . | TRBV5-1 | . | CASSLASVSNTGELFF
TRBJ2-7 | . | TRBV10-3 | . | CAISERGTSSYEQYF
TRBJ1-1 | . | TRBV19 | . | CASSGTTNTEAFF
TRBJ2-7 | once | TRBV7-9 | . | CASAALGGEQYF
TRBJ1-2 | . | TRBV5-5 | . | CASSYGPGSAYGYTF
TRBJ1-5 | . | TRBV6-1 | . | CASSEDRTAGGNQPQHF
TRBJ2-5 | . | TRBV11-2 | TRBD1 | CASSFDPTGETQYF
TRBJ2-1 | . | TRBV5-1 | . | CASSPSGGNNEQFF
TRBJ2-7 | . | TRBV25-1 | TRBD1 | CASSETGGRREQYF
TRBJ2-3 | . | TRBV9 | TRBD2 | CASSVAGGGFTDTQYF
TRBJ2-2 | . | TRBV5-4 | . | CASSLNGGPGELFF
TRBJ2-3 | . | TRBV5-4 | . | CASSFRGTDTQYF
TRBJ2-2 | . | TRBV5-1 | . | CASSHLGPGELFF
TRBJ1-1 | . | TRBV18 | . | CASSPSGAEAFF
TRBJ2-1 | . | TRBV19 | TRBD1 | CASSPRRQGAGNEQFF
TRBJ1-3 | . | TRBV7-6 | TRBD1 | CASSTRQGQGNTIYF
TRBJ1-5 | . | TRBV5-1 | . | CASSLFGLGNQPQHF
TRBJ2-2 | . | TRBV4-2 | . | CASSPPASDTGELFF
TRBJ2-5 | . | TRBV5-8 | TRBD1 | CASSSWTGEETQYF
TRBJ2-3 | . | TRBV19 | . | CASSSKRDTQYF
TRBJ2-2 | . | TRBV5-1 | TRBD1 | CASSVGQGVSNTGELFF
TRBJ2-1 | . | TRBV25-1 | . | CASSVGGTNYNEQFF
TRBJ2-1 | . | TRBV9 | . | CASSVAGAPNYNEQFF
TRBJ1-5 | . | TRBV18 | . | CASSPDSNQPQHF
TRBJ2-4 | . | TRBV11-2 | . | CASSLGTKAKNIQYF
TRBJ1-4 | . | TRBV6-1 | TRBD1 | CASSGTGGKVEKLFF
TRBJ1-2 | . | TRBV29-1 | . | CSTDGGGKNYGYTF
TRBJ2-7 | . | TRBV6-1 | . | CASVGRTRGYEQYF
TRBJ2-2 | . | TRBV7-3 | TRBD2 | CASSLFSRRGAGTGELFF
TRBJ2-7 | . | TRBV5-1 | . | CASSLSGQWAYEQYF
TRBJ1-5 | . | TRBV2 | TRBD1 | CASSLDRGQPQHF
TRBJ2-5 | . | TRBV5-4 | TRBD2 | CASSLGLAGGRETQYF
TRBJ2-7 | . | TRBV29-1 | TRBD1 | CSVRGQPGYYEQYF